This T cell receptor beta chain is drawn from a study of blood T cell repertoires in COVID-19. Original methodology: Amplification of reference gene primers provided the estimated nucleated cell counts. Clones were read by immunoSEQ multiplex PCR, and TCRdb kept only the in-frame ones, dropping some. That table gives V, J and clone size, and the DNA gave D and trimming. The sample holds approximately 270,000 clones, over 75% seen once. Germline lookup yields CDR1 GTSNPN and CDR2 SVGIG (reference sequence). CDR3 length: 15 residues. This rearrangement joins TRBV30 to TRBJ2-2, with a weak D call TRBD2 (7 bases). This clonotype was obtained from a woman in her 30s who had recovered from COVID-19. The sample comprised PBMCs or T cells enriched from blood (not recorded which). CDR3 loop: CASPGASGGTGELFF. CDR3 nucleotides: TGTGCTTCCCCGGGGGCTAGCGGAGGCACCGGGGAGCTGTTTTTT.